These 18 T cell receptor beta chains were all obtained from the same sample, sequenced in a study of shared clonotypes between healthy human individuals. Using immunoSEQ multiplex PCR, the repertoire was profiled, and TCRdb retains in-frame clones only, with some absent. Here the sample spans roughly 1 million clones, under 80% being singletons. Sequenced sample: memory CD4+ T cells sorted from blood. Subset: CD45RA-negative fraction. These receptors came from a man between 18 and 29 years old in good health.

V usage is TRBV4-2 and J usage is TRBJ2-5, with 10 positions matching TRBD2. V lost 0 bases to trimming and J lost 4 bases; unmatched junction nucleotides: 5. Germline lookup yields CDR1 LGHNA and CDR2 YNFKEQ. The CDR3 is 16 amino acids. The CDR3 DNA follows: TGTGCCAGCAGCCAAGAATGGAGCGGGGGGGCAGAGACCCAGTACTTC. The encoded protein is CASSQEWSGGAETQYF.

On this clone itself: This sample also contains other DNA sequences that code for the same CDR3. The chain joins TRBV7-2 to TRBJ2-5; D tentatively reads TRBD1 or TRBD2 (6 bases each). Deletions cut 1 base from V and 5 bases from J, with 11 bases between. CDR3 length: 14 residues. Germline V CDR1 and CDR2: SGHTA, FQGNSA. As DNA, the CDR3 is TGTGCCAGCAGCTTAGGCAGGGGAGGCGAGACCCAGTACTTC. Amino acids: CASSLGRGGETQYF.

This chain links TRBV5-1 with TRBJ2-3; D gene ambiguous. V was clipped by 2 bases and J by 1 base, with 11 bases between them. The CDR3 runs 15 residues. Germline V gene lookup returns CDR1 SGHRS and CDR2 YFSETQ. CDR3 coding DNA: TGCGCCAGCAGCTTAAGAGCGCCGGGCACAGATACGCAGTATTTT. Translation gives CASSLRAPGTDTQYF.

The chain has TRBV7-6 and TRBJ1-1; no clear D gene. Trimming cost V 1 base and J 3 bases, with 6 bases left between them. The CDR3 is 13 residues long. The germline CDR1 and CDR2 sequences are SGHVS and FNYEAQ. The CDR3 here is CASSLGVDTEAFF. For the CDR3, the DNA is TGTGCCAGCAGCTTAGGTGTGGACACTGAAGCTTTCTTT.

In its sample, this clone was seen many times. The chain joins TRBV5-1 to TRBJ2-3; 8 nucleotides line up with TRBD1. Germline V gene data show CDR1 as SGHRS and CDR2 as YFSETQ. Unmatched junction bases numbered 9, after V lost 4 bases and J lost 2 bases. CDR3 length: 16 amino acids. For the CDR3, the DNA is TGCGCCAGCAGCCGATTCGGACAGGGTAACACAGATACGCAGTATTTT. Protein sequence: CASSRFGQGNTDTQYF.

The gene calls are TRBV19 and TRBJ1-2; D may be TRBD1 (5 bases). CDR3 size: 14 residues. Trimming pared 8 bases from V and 8 bases from J, leaving 21 bases between. Germline values: CDR1 LNHDA, CDR2 SQIVND (reference sequence). The CDR3: CASGIPPGYAGYTF. DNA for the CDR3: TGTGCCAGTGGGATCCCTCCAGGGTATGCGGGCTACACCTTC.

This chain joins TRBV4-1 and TRBJ2-1, with 11 nucleotides matching TRBD2. CDR3 length: 15 residues. V was pared by 3 bases and J by 2 bases, with 0 bases of the junction left unmatched. Germline values: CDR1 MGHRA, CDR2 YSYEKL. CDR3: CASSQGLAAYNEQFF. CDR3 DNA: TGCGCCAGCAGCCAGGGACTAGCGGCCTACAATGAGCAGTTCTTC.

This clone was counted a single time. This chain connects TRBV2 to TRBJ2-2; 11 positions agree with TRBD1. V dropped 4 bases and J dropped 7; count of bases not matched to a gene: 5. CDR3 length: 15 residues. Germline V lookup: CDR1 SNHLY, CDR2 FYNNEI. The CDR3 coding sequence is TGTGCCAGCAGTGTGTGGACAGGGGGCGGCGGGGAGCTGTTTTTT. It codes for CASSVWTGGGGELFF.

Comments on this clone: The same CDR3 can be traced to other DNA sequences in this sample. The CDR3 protein is CASSPSSSNQPQHF. The CDR3 region has the DNA TGTGCCAGCTCACCGAGCAGTAGCAATCAGCCCCAGCATTTT. The genes are TRBV18 and TRBJ1-5; D ambiguous. CDR1 and CDR2 (germline): KGHSH, LQKENI. This CDR3 has 14 amino acids. Trimming shortened V by 3 bases and J by 0 bases, and 6 bases separated the two germline ends. The whole variable domain, filled in from reference TRBV18 and TRBJ1-5, reads NAGVMQNPRHLVRRRGQEARLRCSPMKGHSHVYWYRQLPEEGLKFMVYLQKENIIDESGMPKERFSAEFPKEGPSILRIQQVVRGDSAAYFCASSPSSSNQPQHFGDGTRLSIL.

This chain joins TRBV9 and TRBJ2-3; 7 nucleotides match TRBD1. The J segment lost 5 bases and the V segment lost 0 bases, leaving 6 bases of the junction unmatched. CDR1 and CDR2 from the germline V gene are SGDLS and YYNGEE. The CDR3 runs 15 residues. Written as DNA, the CDR3 is TGTGCCAGCAGCGTAGGAGGGGGCGAAAAAGATACGCAGTATTTT. Translating gives CASSVGGGEKDTQYF.

The chain uses TRBV14 and TRBJ1-6; a possible D gene is TRBD1 (6 bases). V lost 8 bases and J 7 bases, leaving 18 bases between the germline ends. The length of the CDR3 is 15 residues. The germline gives CDR1 SGHDN, CDR2 FVKESK. DNA of the CDR3: TGTGCCAGCTATGGGGAGCAGGGGAAAAATTCACCCCTCCACTTT. The encoded protein is CASYGEQGKNSPLHF.

The gene calls are TRBV5-1 and TRBJ2-1; D is perhaps TRBD2 (6 bases). This CDR3 comprises 14 residues. V was shortened by 4 bases and J by 4 bases, with 12 bases between the two germline ends. Looked up from germline, CDR1 is SGHRS and CDR2 is YFSETQ. CDR3 amino acids: CASSPLAGYNEQFF. CDR3 DNA: TGCGCCAGCAGCCCTCTGGCGGGGTACAATGAGCAGTTCTTC.

The rearrangement links TRBV7-2 to TRBJ2-3; 7 bases line up with TRBD1. CDR3 length: 15 amino acids. CDR1 is SGHTA, CDR2 FQGNSA, per germline. With V trimmed by 2 bases and J by 4 bases, 6 bases remained unmatched. The chain's CDR3 is CASSLRGLGADTQYF. The CDR3 coding sequence is TGTGCCAGCAGCTTAAGGGGGCTGGGGGCAGATACGCAGTATTTT.

This chain joins TRBV19 and TRBJ2-7; 12 bases fit TRBD2. The trim removed 4 bases at V and 2 bases at J, leaving 3 bases unmatched. CDR3 length equals 15 residues. Germline V gene sequence: CDR1 LNHDA, CDR2 SQIVND (reference sequence). In DNA, the CDR3 is TGTGCCAGTAGTAGGACTAGCGGGAACACCTACGAGCAGTACTTC. Residues: CASSRTSGNTYEQYF. The full variable domain, with the rest looked up from reference TRBV19 and TRBJ2-7, is DGGITQSPKYLFRKEGQNVTLSCEQNLNHDAMYWYRQDPGQGLRLIYYSQIVNDFQKGDIAEGYSVSREKKESFPLTVTSAQKNPTAFYLCASSRTSGNTYEQYFGPGTRLTVT.

As concerns this clone: Other DNA sequences in this sample translate to the same CDR3. V gene TRBV5-1 combines with J gene TRBJ2-1, with D uncertain. V was cut by 0 bases and J by 0 bases, with 10 bases left in between. Germline V lookup: CDR1 SGHRS, CDR2 YFSETQ. CDR3 length: 16 residues. CDR3: CASSLGGGSSYNEQFF. In DNA form, the CDR3 reads TGCGCCAGCAGCTTGGGAGGCGGCAGCTCCTACAATGAGCAGTTCTTC.

The V call is TRBV5-8, the J call TRBJ1-5, with 7 bases identical to TRBD1. Trimming removed 0 bases from V and 4 bases from J; junction bases left unmatched: 4. In germline, CDR1 is SGHTS, CDR2 YDEGEE. The CDR3 loop spans 15 amino acids. The CDR3 bases are TGTGCCAGCAGCTTGGAGGGCAGGGGGAATCAGCCCCAGCATTTT. Its translation is CASSLEGRGNQPQHF.

This clone was counted at least ten times. The chain carries TRBV25-1 and TRBJ2-5, with TRBD2 as a possible D gene (5 bases). In germline, CDR1 is MGHDK, CDR2 SYGVNS. The CDR3 spans 15 residues. Trimming took off 5 bases at V and 5 bases at J, with 18 bases between the two ends. In DNA, the CDR3 is TGTGCCAGCAGTTCCGGACTCTATGAAAGGGAGACCCAGTACTTC. Translated: CASSSGLYERETQYF.

CDR3 DNA: TGTGCCAGCGGGACTAGCGGGGGTTGGACCGGGGAGCTGTTTTTT. Its protein is CASGTSGGWTGELFF. This chain links TRBV11-2 with TRBJ2-2; TRBD2 agrees at 14 bases. The CDR3 sequence is 15 residues long. Germline V gene sequence: CDR1 SGHAT, CDR2 FQNNGV. Trimming cost V 8 bases and J 5 bases; bases outside gene matches: 4.